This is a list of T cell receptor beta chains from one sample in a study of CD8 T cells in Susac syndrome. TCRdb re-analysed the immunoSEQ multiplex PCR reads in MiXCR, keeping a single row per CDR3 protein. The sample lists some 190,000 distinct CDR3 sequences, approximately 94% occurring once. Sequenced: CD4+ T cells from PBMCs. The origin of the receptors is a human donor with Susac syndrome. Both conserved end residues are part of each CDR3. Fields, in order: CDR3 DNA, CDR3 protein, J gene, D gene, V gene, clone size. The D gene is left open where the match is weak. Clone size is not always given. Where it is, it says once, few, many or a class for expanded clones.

CDR3 DNA: TGTGCCAGCAGCCAAGAAGGTGTTGGGGGAAGAAACACCATATATTTT; CDR3 protein: CASSQEGVGGRNTIYF; J gene: TRBJ1-3; D gene: NA; V gene: TRBV3-1; clone size: NA
CDR3 DNA: TGTGCCAGCAGTTTATTAAGCGGGGGGCCGGGCACCGGGGAGCTGTTTTTT; CDR3 protein: CASSLLSGGPGTGELFF; J gene: TRBJ2-2; D gene: TRBD2; V gene: TRBV28; clone size: NA
CDR3 DNA: TGTGCCATCAGTGGAAACTCGGGACTGACCCTTAAGCGTGAGCAGTTCTTC; CDR3 protein: CAISGNSGLTLKREQFF; J gene: TRBJ2-1; D gene: NA; V gene: TRBV10-3; clone size: NA
CDR3 DNA: TGTGCCAGCAGTCTTTTACAGGGGGCACGCTCTGGGGCCAACGTCCTGACTTTC; CDR3 protein: CASSLLQGARSGANVLTF; J gene: TRBJ2-6; D gene: TRBD1; V gene: TRBV6-1; clone size: NA
CDR3 DNA: TGTGCCAGCAGTTACAAGAGAAGGGACTCAAACTATGGCTACACCTTC; CDR3 protein: CASSYKRRDSNYGYTF; J gene: TRBJ1-2; D gene: NA; V gene: TRBV6-2/TRBV6-3; clone size: NA
CDR3 DNA: TGTGCCTGGAGTGTAGGGCCGTTCTATAATTCACCCCTCCACTTT; CDR3 protein: CAWSVGPFYNSPLHF; J gene: TRBJ1-6; D gene: NA; V gene: TRBV30; clone size: NA
CDR3 DNA: TGTGCCAGCAGTTCTCAGGACACTGAAGCTTTCTTT; CDR3 protein: CASSSQDTEAFF; J gene: TRBJ1-1; D gene: NA; V gene: TRBV6-2/TRBV6-3; clone size: NA
CDR3 DNA: TGCAGTGCTAGAGATGGTGTTGGGGGCGCCGGCTATGGCTACACCTTC; CDR3 protein: CSARDGVGGAGYGYTF; J gene: TRBJ1-2; D gene: NA; V gene: TRBV20-1; clone size: NA
CDR3 DNA: TGTGCCAGCAGTTACGCCGAGACCCAGTACTTC; CDR3 protein: CASSYAETQYF; J gene: TRBJ2-5; D gene: NA; V gene: TRBV7-2; clone size: NA
CDR3 DNA: TGTGCCTGGAGCGGGAGACGGGGGGTTCCTCCGAACACCGGGGAGCTGTTTTTT; CDR3 protein: CAWSGRRGVPPNTGELFF; J gene: TRBJ2-2; D gene: TRBD2; V gene: TRBV30; clone size: NA
CDR3 DNA: TGTGCCAGCAGTTACGGGGTTAACAATGAGCAGTTCTTC; CDR3 protein: CASSYGVNNEQFF; J gene: TRBJ2-1; D gene: NA; V gene: TRBV6-2/TRBV6-3; clone size: NA
CDR3 DNA: TGTGCCAGCAACTCCCGGGACAGTGGAGAAAAACTGTTTTTT; CDR3 protein: CASNSRDSGEKLFF; J gene: TRBJ1-4; D gene: TRBD1; V gene: TRBV12-3/TRBV12-4; clone size: NA
CDR3 DNA: TGTGCCAGCAGCCGTGGGACAGGGGGAAGGGAGACCCAGTACTTC; CDR3 protein: CASSRGTGGRETQYF; J gene: TRBJ2-5; D gene: TRBD1; V gene: TRBV7-3; clone size: NA
CDR3 DNA: TGCAGTGCTGCCCCTAACAGGGTGGTCACAGATACGCAGTATTTT; CDR3 protein: CSAAPNRVVTDTQYF; J gene: TRBJ2-3; D gene: NA; V gene: TRBV20-1; clone size: once
CDR3 DNA: TGCAGTGCTAGGGGGGACTCACCCCTCCACTTT; CDR3 protein: CSARGDSPLHF; J gene: TRBJ1-6; D gene: NA; V gene: TRBV20-1; clone size: NA